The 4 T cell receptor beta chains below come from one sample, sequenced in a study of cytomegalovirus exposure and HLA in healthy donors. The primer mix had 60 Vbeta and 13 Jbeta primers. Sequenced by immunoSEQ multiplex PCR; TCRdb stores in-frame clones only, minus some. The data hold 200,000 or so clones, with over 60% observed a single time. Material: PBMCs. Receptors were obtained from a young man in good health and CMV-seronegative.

The CDR3 coding sequence is TGTGCCAGCAGTGAAGAGGTGGGACAGCCTAACACTGAAGCTTTCTTT. The encoded protein is CASSEEVGQPNTEAFF. The chain has TRBV6-1 and TRBJ1-1, with 7 positions matching TRBD1. Trimming took 1 base from V and 2 from J; bases not matched to a gene: 7. Germline V gives CDR1 MNHNS, CDR2 SASEGT. The CDR3 spans 16 residues.

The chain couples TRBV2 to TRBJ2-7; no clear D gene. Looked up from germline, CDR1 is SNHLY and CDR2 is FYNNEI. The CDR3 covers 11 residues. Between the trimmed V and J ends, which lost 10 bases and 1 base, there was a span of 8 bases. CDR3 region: CAIRLSYEQYF. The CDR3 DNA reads TGTGCCATCAGATTATCCTACGAGCAGTACTTC. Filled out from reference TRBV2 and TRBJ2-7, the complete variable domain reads EPEVTQTPSHQVTQMGQEVILRCVPISNHLYFYWYRQILGQKVEFLVSFYNNEISEKSEIFDDQFSVERPDGSNFTLKIRSTKLEDSAMYFCAIRLSYEQYFGPGTRLTVT.

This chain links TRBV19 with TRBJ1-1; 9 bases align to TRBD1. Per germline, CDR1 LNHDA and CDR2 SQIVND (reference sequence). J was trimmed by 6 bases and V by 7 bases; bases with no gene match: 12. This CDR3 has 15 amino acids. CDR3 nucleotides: TGTGCCAGTACCCCGCTGGACAGGGGAGGAGCTGAAGCTTTCTTT. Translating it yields CASTPLDRGGAEAFF.

The CDR3, as DNA: TGTGCCAGCAGCCTCGACAGGGGGCACGGGGAGCAGTACTTC. Its protein is CASSLDRGHGEQYF. The rearrangement uses TRBV11-1 and TRBJ2-5; 10 nucleotides line up with TRBD1. Trimming took 5 bases from V and 11 from J; bases not matched to a gene: 11. This CDR3 spans 14 amino acids. The germline gives CDR1 SGHAT, CDR2 FQDESV (reference sequence).